This T cell receptor (beta chain) was captured in a study of T cell changes during pregnancy in multiple sclerosis. Assay: immunoSEQ multiplex PCR; the TCRdb copy retains only in-frame clones and omits some. The table has roughly 85,000 clones, approximately 89% seen once. Trimming shortened V by 5 bases and J by 0 bases, and 10 bases separated the two germline ends. Germline CDR1 and CDR2: SEHNR and FQNEAQ (reference sequence). The CDR3 extends over 15 amino acids. This TCR derives from a female donor with multiple sclerosis, enrolled in a pregnancy study. This specimen was peripheral blood, taken in the first trimester of pregnancy. The chain uses TRBV7-9 and TRBJ1-4; D unresolved. The CDR3 reads CASSRFTSTNEKLFF. As DNA, the CDR3 is TGTGCCAGCAGCCGATTCACTTCAACTAATGAAAAACTGTTTTTT.